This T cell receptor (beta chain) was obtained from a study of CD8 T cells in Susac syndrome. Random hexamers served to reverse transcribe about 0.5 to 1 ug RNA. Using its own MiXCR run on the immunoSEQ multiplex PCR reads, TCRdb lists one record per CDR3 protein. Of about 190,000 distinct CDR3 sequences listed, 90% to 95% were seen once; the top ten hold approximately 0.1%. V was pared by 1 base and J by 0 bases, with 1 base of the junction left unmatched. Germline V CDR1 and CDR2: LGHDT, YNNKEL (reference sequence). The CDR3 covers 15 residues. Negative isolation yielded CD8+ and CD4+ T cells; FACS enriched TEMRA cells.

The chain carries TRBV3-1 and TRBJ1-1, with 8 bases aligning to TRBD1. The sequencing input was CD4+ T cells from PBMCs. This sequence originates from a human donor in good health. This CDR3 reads CASSQVQGVNTEAFF. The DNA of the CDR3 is TGTGCCAGCAGCCAAGTACAGGGGGTGAACACTGAAGCTTTCTTT.